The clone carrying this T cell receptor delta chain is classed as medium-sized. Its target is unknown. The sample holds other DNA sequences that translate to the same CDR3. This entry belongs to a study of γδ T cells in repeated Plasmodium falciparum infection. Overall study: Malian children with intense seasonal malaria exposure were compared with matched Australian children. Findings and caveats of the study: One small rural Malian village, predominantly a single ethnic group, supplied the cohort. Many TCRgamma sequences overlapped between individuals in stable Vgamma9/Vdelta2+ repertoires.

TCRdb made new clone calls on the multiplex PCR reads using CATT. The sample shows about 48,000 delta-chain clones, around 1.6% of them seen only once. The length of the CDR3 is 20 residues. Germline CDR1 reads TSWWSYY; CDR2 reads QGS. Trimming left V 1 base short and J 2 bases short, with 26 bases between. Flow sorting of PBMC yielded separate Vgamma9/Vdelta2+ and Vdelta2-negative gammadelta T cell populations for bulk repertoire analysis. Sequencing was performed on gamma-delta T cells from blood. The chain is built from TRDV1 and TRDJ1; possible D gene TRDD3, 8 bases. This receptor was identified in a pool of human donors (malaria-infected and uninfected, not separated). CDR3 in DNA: TGTGCTCTTGGGGAACCAACGACCTTCCTCCTCTGGGGGACGACCGATAAACTCATCTTT. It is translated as CALGEPTTFLLWGTTDKLIF.